These T cell receptor beta chains were read from a single sample in a study of blood T cells in healthy people across ages. One entry per CDR3 protein results from TCRdb running MiXCR on the 5' RACE reads. The data contain around 750,000 distinct CDR3 sequences, less than 70% of them seen just once; the ten biggest clones take up roughly 40%. The sample comprised blood. These receptors were taken from a man aged 80 or over in good health. The CDR3 runs from the conserved cysteine through the conserved F or W. D genes are given only for firm matches. Size is stated for part of the rows, as once, few or many counts, or as a class when the clone is expanded.

>TRBJ2-7|.|.|TRBV20-1
TGCAGTGCTAGTCTCATACGCAACCCCTACGAGCAGTACTTC
CSASLIRNPYEQYF
>TRBJ1-1|TRBD1|.|TRBV3-1
TGTGCCAGCGGTAGACAGGGCACTGAAGCTTTCTTT
CASGRQGTEAFF
>TRBJ2-4|TRBD1|.|TRBV20-1
TGCAGTGCTAGAGAGGGACAGGGCAAAAACATTCAGTACTTC
CSAREGQGKNIQYF
>TRBJ2-7|.|once|TRBV10-3
TGTGCCATCAGTGTTCCGGGATTTGGGGGCGAGCAGTACTTC
CAISVPGFGGEQYF
>TRBJ2-7|TRBD2|.|TRBV9
TGTGCCAGCAGCAAGAAGGGAGGGCCGTCCTACGAGCAGTACTTC
CASSKKGGPSYEQYF
>TRBJ1-6|.|.|TRBV6-5
TGTGCCAGCAGTTACTCGGCTCGCTCACCCCTCCACTTT
CASSYSARSPLHF
>TRBJ2-6|.|.|TRBV29-1
TGCAGCGCCCGGACGATCGGGGCCAACATCCTGACTTTC
CSARTIGANILTF
>TRBJ2-7|.|.|TRBV20-1
TGCAGTGCTAGAGATAGGTCGGGCAGGCTCTACGAGCAGTACTTC
CSARDRSGRLYEQYF
>TRBJ2-1|TRBD2|few|TRBV7-3
TGTGCCAGCAGCTTAACGCCCGGGGGGGGAGTTGAGCAGTTCTTC
CASSLTPGGGVEQFF
>TRBJ2-1|.|.|TRBV20-1
TGCAGTGCCACCACCGGGCTGCTCGGCTCCTACAATGAGCAGTTCTTC
CSATTGLLGSYNEQFF
>TRBJ1-4|TRBD1|.|TRBV7-9
TGTGCCAGCAGCTCGGGACAGGGGGCGCCTAAACTGTTTTTT
CASSSGQGAPKLFF
>TRBJ2-7|.|.|TRBV4-1
TGCGCCAGCAGCCAAGAACGCCGGCAGAGCTCCTACGAGCAGTACTTC
CASSQERRQSSYEQYF
>TRBJ2-3|TRBD2|.|TRBV3-1
TGTGCCAGCAGCCAAGATTCGACTAGCGATACGCAGTATTTT
CASSQDSTSDTQYF
>TRBJ2-1|TRBD2|once|TRBV6-1
TGTGCCAGCAGTGAAGAGCGGGACGCATACAATGAGCAGTTCTTC
CASSEERDAYNEQFF
>TRBJ2-1|.|.|TRBV12-3/TRBV12-4
TGTGCCAGCAGTTTTCGGGCCCCGGGGGGCGATGAGCAGTTCTTC
CASSFRAPGGDEQFF
>TRBJ2-7|.|.|TRBV10-3
TGTGCCATCAACCCCGCCAAGGGCTACGAGCAGTACTTC
CAINPAKGYEQYF
>TRBJ1-5|TRBD1|few|TRBV6-5
TGTGCCAGCAGTCAACAGGGGCTTGGCAATCAGCCCCAGCATTTT
CASSQQGLGNQPQHF
>TRBJ2-3|TRBD1|.|TRBV12-3/TRBV12-4
TGTGCCAGCAGGTCCGGACAGGGGGACAGAGACGCGTATTTT
CASRSGQGDRDAYF
>TRBJ2-3|TRBD2|.|TRBV20-1
TGCAGTGCTAGGCGGGAGGGCACAGATACGCAGTATTTT
CSARREGTDTQYF
>TRBJ2-7|.|.|TRBV11-3
TGTGCCAGCAGCTTAGATCAAAAGGGAAGCCAGTACTTC
CASSLDQKGSQYF
>TRBJ1-2|.|.|TRBV5-1
TGCGCCAGCAGCCCGGTGGGGGGACCAAACTATGGCTACACCTTC
CASSPVGGPNYGYTF
>TRBJ2-3|TRBD2|.|TRBV12-3/TRBV12-4
TGTGCCAGCAGTCCCGGACTAGCGGGAGGGCCTAGATACGCGTATTTT
CASSPGLAGGPRYAYF
>TRBJ2-5|.|.|TRBV20-1
TGCAGTGCCGGAGTGGCGGAGACCCAGTACTTC
CSAGVAETQYF
>TRBJ2-2|TRBD2|few|TRBV28
TGTGCCAGCAGTTCCCCCCCCGCTAGCGGGGCCAGGGAGCTGTTTTTT
CASSSPPASGARELFF
>TRBJ2-3|.|.|TRBV12-3/TRBV12-4
TGTGCCAGCAGCCAACTAGGCGCAGATACGCAGTATTTT
CASSQLGADTQYF
>TRBJ1-4|.|.|TRBV12-5
TGTGCTAGTGCCCAGGATAGTCGGAATGAAAAACTGTTTTTT
CASAQDSRNEKLFF
>TRBJ1-2|.|.|TRBV7-2
TGTGCCAGCAGCTTAGCAACAGGCCCCGGGAATGGCTACACCTTC
CASSLATGPGNGYTF
>TRBJ2-5|.|few|TRBV18
TGTGCCAGCTCACTGGACGAAGTGGGGACCCAGTACTTC
CASSLDEVGTQYF
>TRBJ2-1|TRBD2|few|TRBV4-1
TGCGCCAGCAGCCAGAGCGGGGATTCCTACAATGAGCAGTTCTTC
CASSQSGDSYNEQFF
>TRBJ2-7|.|few|TRBV27
TGTGCCAGCAGTGTACGTCCGACAGAATACGAGCAGTACTTC
CASSVRPTEYEQYF
>TRBJ1-5|.|few|TRBV7-2
TGTGCCAGCAGCTTAGCGGCAGGCTTGCAGCCCCAGCATTTT
CASSLAAGLQPQHF
>TRBJ2-7|.|few|TRBV3-1
TGTGCCAGCAGCCTTACTCCCGCAGGGGCCGGCGAGCAGTACTTC
CASSLTPAGAGEQYF
>TRBJ2-6|TRBD2|.|TRBV6-2/TRBV6-3
TGTGCCAGCAGTCCGCGGGGGGGGATAATCTCTGGGGCCAACGTCCTGACTTTC
CASSPRGGIISGANVLTF
>TRBJ2-2|TRBD1|.|TRBV6-1
TGTGCCAGCGGACAGGGGTTCACCGGGGAGCTGTTTTTT
CASGQGFTGELFF